This TCR beta chain was captured by sequencing in a study of T-cell reconstitution after alpha-beta-depleted transplantation in children. Study outcomes and limitations: Expanded graft clones, several hundred of them, were reportedly the source of alpha-beta T cells about two months after transplant. In some patients, recipient T cells and intrathymic progenitors surviving conditioning explained high day-60 diversity. When one year had passed after transplant, most T-cell counts and diversity came from newly produced T cells.

A library of TCRbeta sequences, prepared with unique molecular identifiers, was generated. One entry per CDR3 protein, called by TCRdb with MiXCR from the PCR reads. The repertoire includes 100,000 to 130,000 distinct CDR3 sequences, around 6.4% of them detected once, and 23% sits in the top ten. The ends were cut back, 5 bases at V and 3 bases at J, with 16 bases in the middle. The CDR3 runs to 15 residues. Germline V gives CDR1 SGDLS, CDR2 YYNGEE. In regard to this clonotype: Its antigen remains unknown.

The rearrangement joins TRBV9 to TRBJ2-3, with a weak D call TRBD2 (6 bases). This clonotype originated in a male patient between 2 and 15 years old who had a stem cell transplant for acute lymphoblastic leukemia, so the T cells may come from the graft donor. The material was PBMCs, mostly from graft donor cells, obtained 360 days after TCRalphabeta/CD19-depleted stem cell transplant. In DNA, the CDR3 is TGTGCCAGCAGGGCACACGGGAGACTGACAGATACGCAGTATTTT. Protein product: CASRAHGRLTDTQYF.